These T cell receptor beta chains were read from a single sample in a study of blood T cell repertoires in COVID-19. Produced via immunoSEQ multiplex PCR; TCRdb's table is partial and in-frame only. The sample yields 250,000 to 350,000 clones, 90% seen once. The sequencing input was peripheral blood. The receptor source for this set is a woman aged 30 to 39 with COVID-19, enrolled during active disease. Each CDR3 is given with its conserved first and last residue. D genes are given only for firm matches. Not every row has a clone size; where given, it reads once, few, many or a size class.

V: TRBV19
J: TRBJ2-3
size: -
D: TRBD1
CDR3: CASSGGWDRGSDTQYF
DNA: TGTGCCAGTAGTGGCGGATGGGACAGGGGCTCAGATACGCAGTATTTT

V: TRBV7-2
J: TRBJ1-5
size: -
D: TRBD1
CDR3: CASSLMGQGVNNQPQHF
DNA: TGTGCCAGCAGCTTAATGGGACAGGGGGTTAACAATCAGCCCCAGCATTTT

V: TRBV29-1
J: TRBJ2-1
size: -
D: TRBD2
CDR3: CSVERSSGYNEQFF
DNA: TGCAGCGTTGAGAGGTCTAGCGGGTACAATGAGCAGTTCTTC

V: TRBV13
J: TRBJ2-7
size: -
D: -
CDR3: CASSPRQEHLYEQYF
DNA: TGTGCCAGCAGCCCCAGACAGGAGCATCTCTACGAGCAGTACTTC

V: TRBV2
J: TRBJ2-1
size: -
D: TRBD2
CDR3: CASRRLAGDRNEQFF
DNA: TGTGCCAGCCGAAGACTAGCGGGAGATCGCAATGAGCAGTTCTTC

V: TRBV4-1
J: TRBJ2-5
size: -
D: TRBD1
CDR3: CASSQVGTAQETQYF
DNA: TGCGCCAGCAGCCAAGTAGGGACAGCGCAAGAGACCCAGTACTTC

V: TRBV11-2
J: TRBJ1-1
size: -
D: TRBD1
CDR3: CASSDRGPEAFF
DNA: TGTGCCAGCAGCGACAGGGGCCCCGAAGCTTTCTTT

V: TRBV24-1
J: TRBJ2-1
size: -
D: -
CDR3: CATSDTSLTPGGDEQFF
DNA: TGTGCCACCAGTGATACTTCACTAACCCCTGGTGGCGATGAGCAGTTCTTC

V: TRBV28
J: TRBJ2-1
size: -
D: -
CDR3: CASSAMTQAEVDEQFF
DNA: TGTGCCAGCAGCGCTATGACGCAGGCGGAGGTGGATGAGCAGTTCTTC

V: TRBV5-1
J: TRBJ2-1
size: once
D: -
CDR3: CASSLEGQSSYNEQFF
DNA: TGCGCCAGCAGCTTGGAGGGGCAGAGCTCCTACAATGAGCAGTTCTTC

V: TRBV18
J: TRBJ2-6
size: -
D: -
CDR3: CASSPTTEPSGANVLTF
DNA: TGTGCCAGCTCACCTACGACAGAGCCCTCTGGGGCCAACGTCCTGACTTTC

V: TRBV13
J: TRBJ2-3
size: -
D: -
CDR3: CASSPGLPTDTQYF
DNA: TGTGCCAGCAGCCCGGGACTCCCCACAGATACGCAGTATTTT

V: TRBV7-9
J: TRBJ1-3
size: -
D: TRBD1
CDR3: CASSLDRAGNTIYF
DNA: TGTGCCAGCAGCTTGGACAGGGCTGGAAACACCATATATTTT

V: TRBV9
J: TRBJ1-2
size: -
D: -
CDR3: CASSVGSQTHYGYTF
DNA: TGTGCCAGCAGCGTAGGGTCTCAGACACACTATGGCTACACCTTC

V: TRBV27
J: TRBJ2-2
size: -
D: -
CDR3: CATKRRGPTGELFF
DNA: TGTGCCACCAAACGACGGGGTCCCACCGGGGAGCTGTTTTTT

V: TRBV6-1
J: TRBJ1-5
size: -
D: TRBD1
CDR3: CASSVLGLGTGVTNQPQHF
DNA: TGTGCCAGCAGTGTGTTGGGCTTGGGGACAGGGGTCACCAATCAGCCCCAGCATTTT

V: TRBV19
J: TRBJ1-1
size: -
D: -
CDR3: CASSIEGSEAFF
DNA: TGTGCCAGTAGTATAGAAGGGAGTGAAGCTTTCTTT

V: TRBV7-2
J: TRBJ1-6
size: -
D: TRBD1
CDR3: CASSLRQGGSPLHF
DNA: TGTGCCAGCAGCTTAAGACAGGGAGGCTCACCCCTCCACTTT

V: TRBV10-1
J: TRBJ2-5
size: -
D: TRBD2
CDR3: CASSPAGGVSETQYF
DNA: TGCGCCAGCAGTCCAGCGGGAGGAGTTTCGGAGACCCAGTACTTC

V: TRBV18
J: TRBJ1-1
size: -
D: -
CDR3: CASSQGRLNTEAFF
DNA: TGTGCCAGCTCGCAGGGGCGCCTGAACACTGAAGCTTTCTTT

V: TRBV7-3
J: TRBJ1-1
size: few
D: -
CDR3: CASSSEGQSSEAFF
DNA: TGTGCCAGCAGCTCGGAAGGACAGTCTTCTGAAGCTTTCTTT

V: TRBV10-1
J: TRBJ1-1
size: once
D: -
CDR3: CATTPGHGNEAFF
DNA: TGCGCCACTACCCCGGGACACGGAAACGAAGCTTTCTTT

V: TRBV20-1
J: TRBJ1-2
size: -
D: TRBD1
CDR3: CSATGGYGYTF
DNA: TGCAGTGCTACAGGGGGCTATGGCTACACCTTC

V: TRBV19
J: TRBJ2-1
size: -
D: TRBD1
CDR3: CATRGGGYNEQFF
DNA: TGTGCCACCCGAGGGGGCGGGTACAATGAGCAGTTCTTC

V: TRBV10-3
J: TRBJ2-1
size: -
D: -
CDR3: CAISDWAGEQFF
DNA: TGTGCCATCAGTGATTGGGCCGGTGAGCAGTTCTTC

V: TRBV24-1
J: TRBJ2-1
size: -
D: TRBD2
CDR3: CATSDPGGRGGDEQFF
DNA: TGTGCCACCAGTGACCCCGGCGGGAGGGGCGGGGATGAGCAGTTCTTC

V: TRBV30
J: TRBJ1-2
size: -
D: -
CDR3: CAWSVIRGDGYTF
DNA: TGTGCCTGGAGTGTGATACGGGGAGATGGCTACACCTTC

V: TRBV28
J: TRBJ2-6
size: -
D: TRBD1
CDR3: CASSLPGGSGANVLTF
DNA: TGTGCCAGCAGTTTGCCAGGGGGCTCTGGGGCCAACGTCCTGACTTTC

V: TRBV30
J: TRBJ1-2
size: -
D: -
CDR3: CAWSNTGRGDGYTF
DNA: TGTGCCTGGAGTAATACAGGGCGGGGGGATGGCTACACCTTC

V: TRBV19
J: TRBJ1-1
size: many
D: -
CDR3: CASTAETAVTGEAFF
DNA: TGTGCCAGTACAGCGGAAACAGCCGTGACGGGTGAAGCTTTCTTT

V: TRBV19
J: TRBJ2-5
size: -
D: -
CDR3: CASSIDDSSQETQYF
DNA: TGTGCCAGTAGTATAGATGACAGCTCCCAAGAGACCCAGTACTTC

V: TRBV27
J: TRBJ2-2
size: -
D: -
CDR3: CASQKGSGVTGELFF
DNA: TGTGCCAGCCAAAAGGGTAGCGGAGTCACCGGGGAGCTGTTTTTT

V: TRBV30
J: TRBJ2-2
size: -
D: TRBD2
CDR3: CAWKEFQAGGPEYTGELFF
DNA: TGTGCCTGGAAAGAATTTCAAGCGGGAGGGCCAGAGTACACCGGGGAGCTGTTTTTT

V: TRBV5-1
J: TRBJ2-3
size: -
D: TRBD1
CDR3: CASSSTPGQGPDTQYF
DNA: TGCGCCAGCAGCTCAACCCCGGGACAGGGACCAGATACGCAGTATTTT

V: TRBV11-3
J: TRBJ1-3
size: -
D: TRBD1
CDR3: CASSLGDSSGNTIYF
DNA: TGTGCCAGCAGCTTAGGGGACAGCTCTGGAAACACCATATATTTT

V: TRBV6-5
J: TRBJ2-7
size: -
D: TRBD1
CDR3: CASSYRDRGSYEQYF
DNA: TGTGCCAGCAGTTACAGGGACAGGGGCTCCTACGAGCAGTACTTC

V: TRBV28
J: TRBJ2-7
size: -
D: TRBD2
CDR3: CASSSSGTTSYEQYF
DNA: TGTGCCAGCAGTTCTTCCGGGACTACCTCCTACGAGCAGTACTTC

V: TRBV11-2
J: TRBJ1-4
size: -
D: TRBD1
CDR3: CASSDRANEKLFF
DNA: TGTGCCAGCTCCGACAGGGCTAATGAAAAACTGTTTTTT

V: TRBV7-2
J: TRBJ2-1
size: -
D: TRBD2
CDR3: CASSLRGGRVDEQFF
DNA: TGTGCCAGCAGCTTAAGAGGCGGGAGGGTCGATGAGCAGTTCTTC

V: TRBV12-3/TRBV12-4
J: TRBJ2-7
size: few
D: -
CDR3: CASSLFTYEQYF
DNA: TGTGCCAGCAGTTTGTTTACCTACGAGCAGTACTTC

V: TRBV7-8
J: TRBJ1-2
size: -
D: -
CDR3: CASSFSGEGGYTF
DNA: TGTGCCAGCAGCTTTTCGGGGGAGGGTGGCTACACCTTC

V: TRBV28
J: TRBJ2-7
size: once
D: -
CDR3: CASSPPGVEQYF
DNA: TGTGCCAGCAGCCCCCCCGGGGTCGAGCAGTACTTC

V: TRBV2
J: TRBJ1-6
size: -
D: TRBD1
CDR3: CASRGDRNSYNSPLHF
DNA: TGTGCCAGCAGGGGGGACAGAAACTCCTATAATTCACCCCTCCACTTT

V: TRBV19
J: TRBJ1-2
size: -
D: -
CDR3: CASSQKGYYGYTF
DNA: TGTGCCAGTAGTCAAAAGGGGTATTATGGCTACACCTTC

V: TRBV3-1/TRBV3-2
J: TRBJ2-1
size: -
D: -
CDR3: CASSQATGSQFF
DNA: TGTGCCAGCAGCCAAGCGACCGGGTCGCAGTTCTTC

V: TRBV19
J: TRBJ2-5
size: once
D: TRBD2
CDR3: CASSDKRDPQETQYF
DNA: TGTGCCAGTAGTGATAAGCGGGACCCCCAAGAGACCCAGTACTTC

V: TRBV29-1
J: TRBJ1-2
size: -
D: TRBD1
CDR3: CSARDSSNYGYTF
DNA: TGCAGCGCTCGGGACAGCTCTAACTATGGCTACACCTTC

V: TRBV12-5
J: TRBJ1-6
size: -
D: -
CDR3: CASGATGSSYNSPLHF
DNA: TGTGCTAGTGGTGCGACAGGTAGCTCCTATAATTCACCCCTCCACTTT

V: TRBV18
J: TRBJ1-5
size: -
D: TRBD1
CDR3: CASSPDRGPQHF
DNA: TGTGCCAGCTCACCAGACAGGGGGCCCCAGCATTTT

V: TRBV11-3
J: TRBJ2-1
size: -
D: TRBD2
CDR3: CASSFRGGSSYNEQFF
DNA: TGTGCCAGCAGCTTTAGGGGCGGGAGCTCCTACAATGAGCAGTTCTTC

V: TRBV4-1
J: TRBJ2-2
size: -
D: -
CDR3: CASSQDLRSSGELFF
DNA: TGCGCCAGCAGCCAAGATTTGAGATCTTCCGGGGAGCTGTTTTTT

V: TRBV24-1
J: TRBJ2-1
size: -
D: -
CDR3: CATSDVAVENNEQFF
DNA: TGTGCCACCAGTGATGTAGCGGTTGAGAACAATGAGCAGTTCTTC

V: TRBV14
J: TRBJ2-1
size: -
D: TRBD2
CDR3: CASSRLLAGGNEQFF
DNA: TGTGCCAGCAGCAGATTACTAGCGGGAGGCAATGAGCAGTTCTTC

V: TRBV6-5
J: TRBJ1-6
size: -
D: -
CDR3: CASSYQQPNSPLHF
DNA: TGTGCCAGCAGTTACCAACAGCCGAATTCACCCCTCCACTTT

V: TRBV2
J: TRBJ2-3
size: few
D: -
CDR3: CASSEGRRSTDTQYF
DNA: TGTGCCAGCAGTGAAGGCAGGCGCTCCACAGATACGCAGTATTTT

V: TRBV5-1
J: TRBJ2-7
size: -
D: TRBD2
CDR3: CASSLASSGFKGHEQYF
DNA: TGCGCCAGCAGCTTGGCGTCTAGCGGGTTTAAGGGTCACGAGCAGTACTTC

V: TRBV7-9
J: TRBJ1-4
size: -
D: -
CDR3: CASSPEGHPNEKLFF
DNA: TGTGCCAGCAGCCCCGAGGGACACCCTAATGAAAAACTGTTTTTT

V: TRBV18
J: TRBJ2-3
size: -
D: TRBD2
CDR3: CASSPPASGSTDTQYF
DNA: TGTGCCAGCTCACCACCGGCTAGCGGGAGCACAGATACGCAGTATTTT

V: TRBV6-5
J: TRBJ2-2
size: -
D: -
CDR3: CASSYSAGRTGELFF
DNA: TGTGCCAGCAGTTACTCGGCGGGACGCACCGGGGAGCTGTTTTTT